A selection of T cell receptor beta chains follows, all from one sample in a study of cytomegalovirus exposure and HLA in healthy donors. TCRdb's table, derived via immunoSEQ multiplex PCR, lists solely in-frame clones and lacks some. The table has 55,000 to 75,000 clones, about 78% seen once. Sequencing used PBMCs. The receptor source for this set is a girl aged 10 to 17 in good health and CMV-seropositive. Each CDR3 is given with its conserved first and last residue. D genes are given only for firm matches. Some rows mark clone size as missing; the rest say once, few, many or name a class of expanded clone.

TRBD1,TRBJ2-7,TRBV6-5,.,TGTGCCAGCAGTTACCTTTGGGGACAGTGGGACGAGCAGTACTTC,CASSYLWGQWDEQYF
TRBD1,TRBJ1-2,TRBV6-5,.,TGTGCCAGTCGCAGGGGGCTGGGGGCAGACTATGGCTACACCTTC,CASRRGLGADYGYTF
TRBD2,TRBJ2-5,TRBV5-4,.,TGTGCCAGCAGCCCGACTAGCGGGGGGCAAGAGACCCAGTACTTC,CASSPTSGGQETQYF
TRBD2,TRBJ2-5,TRBV18,.,TGTGCCAGCTCACTGAGCGGGAGCTACCAAGAGACCCAGTACTTC,CASSLSGSYQETQYF
TRBD1,TRBJ1-1,TRBV6-5,.,TGTGCCAGCAGGTTAACAGGGGGCCAGAACACTGAAGCTTTCTTT,CASRLTGGQNTEAFF
.,TRBJ2-5,TRBV5-6,.,TGTGCCAGCAGTTGGGGCTACCAAGAGACCCAGTACTTC,CASSWGYQETQYF
TRBD1,TRBJ2-6,TRBV27,.,TGTGCCAGCAGTTTAGGGTTGCCCGGGACAGGAAGAAAAGACTCTGGGGCCAACGTCCTGACTTTC,CASSLGLPGTGRKDSGANVLTF
TRBD1,TRBJ2-7,TRBV7-8,once,TGTGCCAGCAGCTTCTCCCGGGACAGGGCCTACGAGCAGTACTTC,CASSFSRDRAYEQYF
.,TRBJ1-5,TRBV7-8,.,TGTGCCAGCAGCTTAGGGACTGTCGGGCCTCGCAATCAGCCCCAGCATTTT,CASSLGTVGPRNQPQHF
TRBD2,TRBJ2-3,TRBV29-1,.,TGCAGCGTTGAACCAAGGGGGGAAGAAGCGGGGGACACAGATACGCAGTATTTT,CSVEPRGEEAGDTDTQYF
.,TRBJ2-5,TRBV2,.,TGTGCCAGCATTCGTGACAGGCAAGAGACCCAGTACTTC,CASIRDRQETQYF
.,TRBJ1-1,TRBV5-6,.,TGTGCCAGCAGCCAGCTGGGACTCACGGAGAACACTGAAGCTTTCTTT,CASSQLGLTENTEAFF
TRBD1,TRBJ1-3,TRBV7-6,once,TGTGCCAGCAGCCCCCGACAGGGGCGCCTTGGAAACACCATATATTTT,CASSPRQGRLGNTIYF
TRBD2,TRBJ2-3,TRBV29-1,.,TGCAGCGTTGGGAGCGGGGGGTACACAGATACGCAGTATTTT,CSVGSGGYTDTQYF
.,TRBJ1-2,TRBV6-5,once,TGTGCCAGCACGGCAGGGCCAGATGGCTACACCTTC,CASTAGPDGYTF
.,TRBJ2-7,TRBV13,.,TGTGCCAGCAGTGTCCGGACAGTGGGCGAGCAGTACTTC,CASSVRTVGEQYF
TRBD1,TRBJ1-2,TRBV5-1,.,TGCGCCAGCAGTCGGCCGGGACAGGCCTATGGCTACACCTTC,CASSRPGQAYGYTF
TRBD1,TRBJ2-7,TRBV28,few,TGTGCCAGCAGTTTATGGGGGACAGCAAGCTACGAGCAGTACTTC,CASSLWGTASYEQYF
TRBD1,TRBJ2-5,TRBV29-1,.,TGCAGCGTTGTTCACCGGACAGGGGGTCAAGAGACCCAGTACTTC,CSVVHRTGGQETQYF
.,TRBJ2-5,TRBV5-1,once,TGCGCCAGCAGCCACCGCGTAGCTGAAGGCGAGACCCAGTACTTC,CASSHRVAEGETQYF
TRBD2,TRBJ2-1,TRBV29-1,few,TGCAGCGTTCCAGGACTAGCGGGAGGGTATCGTGAGCAGTTCTTC,CSVPGLAGGYREQFF
TRBD2,TRBJ2-7,TRBV7-8,.,TGTGCCAGCAGCTTAGTCGGCGGGAGTAACGAGCAGTACTTC,CASSLVGGSNEQYF
.,TRBJ1-1,TRBV6-5,once,TGTGCCAGCAGTTACTTCTCCCCCCGGGTCGCCACTGAAGCTTTCTTT,CASSYFSPRVATEAFF
.,TRBJ1-1,TRBV7-9,.,TGTGCCAGCAGCACGGGAAGGGAGGGGAACACTGAAGCTTTCTTT,CASSTGREGNTEAFF
TRBD2,TRBJ2-3,TRBV4-1,.,TGCGCCAGCGGGACTAGCGGGGCCCCCGGGGCAGATACGCAGTATTTT,CASGTSGAPGADTQYF
.,TRBJ2-5,TRBV7-2,.,TGTGCCAGCAAGGGGGATCAAGAGACCCAGTACTTC,CASKGDQETQYF
.,TRBJ2-5,TRBV7-9,.,TGTGCCAGCAACAGCCAAGAGACCCAGTACTTC,CASNSQETQYF
.,TRBJ2-2,TRBV11-3,.,TGTGCCAGCAGCTTACGGGGTGCAAGCACCGGGGAGCTGTTTTTT,CASSLRGASTGELFF
TRBD2,TRBJ2-7,TRBV6-1,few,TGTGCCAGCAGTGAAGCGGGAGGGCCCTACGAGCAGTACTTC,CASSEAGGPYEQYF
TRBD1,TRBJ1-3,TRBV9,.,TGTGCCAGCAGCGGCGGGACAGGTGGAAACACCATATATTTT,CASSGGTGGNTIYF
.,TRBJ2-3,TRBV11-3,.,TGTGCCAGCAGCTTTCATTCCAGGAGCACAGATACGCAGTATTTT,CASSFHSRSTDTQYF
.,TRBJ2-7,TRBV5-1,.,TGCGCCAGCAGCAGCGAACCAATTCTCGGGGAGCAGTACTTC,CASSSEPILGEQYF
.,TRBJ2-1,TRBV30,.,TGTGCCTGGGGAGCCTACAATGAGCAGTTCTTC,CAWGAYNEQFF
.,TRBJ1-3,TRBV6-1,.,TGTGCCAGCAGCGTGGGAGGACCTGGAAACACCATATATTTT,CASSVGGPGNTIYF
TRBD2,TRBJ2-1,TRBV28,.,TGTGCCAGCCGTGTTAAGGCGGGGGGGCCCTACAATGAGCAGTTCTTC,CASRVKAGGPYNEQFF
.,TRBJ2-5,TRBV7-8,.,TGTGCCAGCAGCACTGGGCCGAAGGGGAAGACCCAGTACTTC,CASSTGPKGKTQYF
.,TRBJ1-2,TRBV6-5,.,TGTGCCAGCGCTGACAGAACCTATGGCTACACCTTC,CASADRTYGYTF
.,TRBJ2-7,TRBV28,.,TGTGCCAGCAGTTTGAGGGGGGGGCGCTACGAGCAGTACTTC,CASSLRGGRYEQYF
TRBD1,TRBJ1-6,TRBV30,.,TGTGCCTGGACAGGGGGAGATAATTCACCCCTCCACTTT,CAWTGGDNSPLHF
TRBD1,TRBJ1-1,TRBV11-2,.,TGTGCCAGCAGCTTAGCACAGGGGGCTCTCATGAACACTGAAGCTTTCTTT,CASSLAQGALMNTEAFF
.,TRBJ2-3,TRBV10-3,.,TGTGCCATCAGTGAGGAAGGACAGTCCACAGATACGCAGTATTTT,CAISEEGQSTDTQYF
.,TRBJ1-1,TRBV6-6,few,TGTGCCAGCAGTCAAACGGACAGTGAAGCTTTCTTT,CASSQTDSEAFF
TRBD2,TRBJ2-1,TRBV6-5,.,TGTGCCAGCAGTCCCGGCGGGGGTCGTGAGCAGTTCTTC,CASSPGGGREQFF
.,TRBJ1-4,TRBV30,.,TGTGCCTGGGGCAATCCGGGAAAACTGTTTTTT,CAWGNPGKLFF
.,TRBJ2-7,TRBV2,once,TGTGCCAGCAGTGGGACAGTGGGGCTTTTGTACGAGCAGTACTTC,CASSGTVGLLYEQYF
.,TRBJ1-4,TRBV6-5,few,TGTGCCAGCAGTTATAATGGGGCTACTAATGAAAAACTGTTTTTT,CASSYNGATNEKLFF
.,TRBJ1-1,TRBV4-1,once,TGCGCCAGCAGCCCGCACGGGGGGGCCTTGAACACTGAAGCTTTCTTT,CASSPHGGALNTEAFF
TRBD2,TRBJ2-1,TRBV5-6,few,TGTGCCAGCAGCCAGACTAGCGGGCTTTACAATGAGCAGTTCTTC,CASSQTSGLYNEQFF
.,TRBJ1-1,TRBV5-4,.,TGTGCCACCATCCCTCGGGGGGGGTACGGGAACACTGAAGCTTTCTTT,CATIPRGGYGNTEAFF
.,TRBJ1-2,TRBV10-3,.,TGTGCCATCAGTGAGTCTGGCGGGGAGAATGGCTACACCTTC,CAISESGGENGYTF
TRBD1,TRBJ1-5,TRBV25-1,.,TGTGCCAGCAGCGGGACAGGGGGCGAACAGCCCCAGCATTTT,CASSGTGGEQPQHF
.,TRBJ2-7,TRBV9,.,TGTGCCAGCAGCGTATCCGGGGAAAGCTCCTACGAGCAGTACTTC,CASSVSGESSYEQYF
TRBD1,TRBJ2-1,TRBV6-4,.,TGTGCCAGCAGTGACTCGACACCACAGGGGAGCTCCTACAATGAGCAGTTCTTC,CASSDSTPQGSSYNEQFF